Below, 2 T cell receptor beta chains from the same sample are listed, as sequenced in a study of PD-L1 blockade in urothelial cancer. Generated by immunoSEQ multiplex PCR, the TCRdb table keeps only in-frame clones and is missing some. The sample lists 120,000 or so clones; more than 75% were seen once. Time point reported: peripheral blood 6 weeks after treatment start. Material: PBMCs, obtained around atezolizumab (anti-PD-L1) treatment. The receptor source for this set is a man between 50 and 59 years old with urothelial cancer.

The sample holds one count of this clone. The chain has TRBV28 and TRBJ2-7; D is perhaps TRBD1 or TRBD2 (6 bases each). The V end was cut by 4 bases, the J end by 6 bases, with 19 bases between. Germline V CDR1 and CDR2: MDHEN, SYDVKM. The CDR3 has 15 residues. The CDR3 reads CASSSWGALKIEQYF. The CDR3 coding sequence is TGTGCCAGCAGTTCATGGGGGGCCCTAAAGATCGAGCAGTACTTC.

The chain carries TRBV6-5 and TRBJ1-5; D is uncertain. Trimming shortened V by 9 bases and J by 4 bases, and 16 bases separated the two germline ends. This CDR3 contains 14 residues. The V gene's germline CDR1 is MNHEY and CDR2 SVGAGI. CDR3 loop: CASFSGVSNQPQHF. The CDR3 DNA reads TGTGCCAGTTTTAGCGGGGTTAGTAATCAGCCCCAGCATTTT.